The present T cell receptor beta chain was sequenced within a study of T-cell reconstitution after alpha-beta-depleted transplantation in children. TCRbeta library construction was performed incorporating unique molecular identifiers. Via MiXCR, TCRdb re-called the PCR reads, giving one row per CDR3 protein. The sample records hundreds of thousands of distinct CDR3 sequences, 16% being singletons. The CDR3 has 14 amino acids. V was clipped by 6 bases and J by 2 bases, with 11 bases between them. The germline gives CDR1 MDHEN, CDR2 SYDVKM. This receptor was identified in a human donor who donated a stem cell graft to a child with acute myeloid leukemia. The input for sequencing was PBMCs from the stem cell graft donor, taken from the stem cell graft. The rearrangement joins TRBV28 to TRBJ2-1; D remains unclear. CDR3 in DNA: TGTGCCAGCAGGCTCCTCTCGACCTACAATGAGCAGTTCTTC. It codes for CASRLLSTYNEQFF. The variable domain in full, with the rest retrieved from reference TRBV28 and TRBJ2-1, is DVKVTQSSRYLVKRTGEKVFLECVQDMDHENMFWYRQDPGLGLRLIYFSYDVKMKEKGDIPEGYSVSREKKERFSLILESASTNQTSMYLCASRLLSTYNEQFFGPGTRLTVL.